Listed below are T cell receptor beta chains from one sample, sequenced in a study of metastatic and nonmetastatic thyroid tumors. TCRdb re-called clones via MiXCR from the PCR reads. Among about 30,000 clones listed, 16% were seen once. The sample taken for sequencing was blood. The receptors originated from a female donor with papillary thyroid cancer or a benign thyroid nodule (not recorded which). Some clones in this sample may be carry-over from other donors' samples. CDR3s include the opening cysteine and the closing phenylalanine or tryptophan. Each record gives: V gene, clone size, J gene, D gene, CDR3 protein, CDR3 DNA. D genes are given only for firm matches. Size tells how often a clone was seen (once, few, many) or the class of an expanded clone, and some rows leave it out.

TRBV27	many	TRBJ2-3	TRBD1	CASSRTGGTDTQYF	TGTGCCAGCAGTCGGACAGGGGGCACAGATACGCAGTATTTT
TRBV9	many	TRBJ1-3	.	CASSVGQGNTIYF	TGTGCCAGCAGCGTAGGACAAGGAAACACCATATATTTT
TRBV28	many	TRBJ2-1	.	CASTLYSTYNEQFF	TGTGCCAGCACTCTATACTCAACTTACAATGAGCAGTTCTTC
TRBV20-1	.	TRBJ2-7	TRBD1	CSARVVGTGVNEQYF	TGCAGTGCTAGAGTAGTAGGGACAGGGGTGAACGAGCAGTACTTC
TRBV12-3/TRBV12-4	many	TRBJ2-5	.	CASVEAGQETQYF	TGTGCCAGCGTTGAGGCGGGCCAAGAGACCCAGTACTTC
TRBV20-1	many	TRBJ2-5	TRBD2	CSAISGQTQETQYF	TGCAGTGCTATTAGCGGGCAGACTCAAGAGACCCAGTACTTC
TRBV20-1	medium-sized	TRBJ1-6	.	CSARGKDRSSYNSPLHF	TGCAGTGCTAGAGGCAAGGACCGGAGCTCCTATAATTCACCCCTCCACTTT
TRBV19	few	TRBJ2-7	.	CASSIGPVNYDQYF	TGTGCCAGTAGTATAGGTCCAGTCAACTACGATCAGTACTTC
TRBV6-1	medium-sized	TRBJ2-7	.	CASSASLHEQYF	TGTGCCAGCAGTGCTAGTCTCCACGAGCAGTACTTC
TRBV2	many	TRBJ2-7	.	CASTRGDGSYEQYF	TGTGCCAGCACCCGAGGAGATGGGTCCTACGAGCAGTACTTC
TRBV7-2	many	TRBJ1-5	.	CASSLSRQPQHF	TGTGCCAGCAGCTTAAGTCGCCAGCCCCAGCATTTT
TRBV6-1	many	TRBJ1-1	.	CASRPGSLAKTEAFF	TGTGCCAGCAGACCGGGAAGTCTGGCTAAAACTGAAGCTTTCTTT
TRBV12-3/TRBV12-4	few	TRBJ1-5	TRBD1	CSSTRDRVGQPQHF	TGTTCCAGCACCCGTGACAGGGTTGGACAGCCCCAGCATTTT
TRBV2	.	TRBJ2-2	.	CASSESYEQYFGPGTGELFF	.
TRBV4-3	few	TRBJ2-1	.	CASSQEGVGRTYNEQFF	TGCGCCAGCAGCCAAGAGGGAGTCGGTCGTACCTACAATGAGCAGTTCTTC
TRBV6-5	.	TRBJ2-1	TRBD2	CASRVGTSGGIYNEQFF	TGTGCCAGCAGGGTCGGGACTAGCGGGGGGATATACAATGAGCAGTTCTTC
TRBV5-1	.	TRBJ2-7	TRBD1	CASSVKNRTGGYEQYF	TGCGCCAGCAGCGTAAAAAACAGGACAGGGGGCTACGAGCAGTACTTC
TRBV6-1	many	TRBJ2-2	TRBD2	CASRPGLMSGELFF	TGTGCCAGCAGGCCGGGACTAATGTCCGGGGAGCTGTTTTTT
TRBV6-1	many	TRBJ2-1	TRBD1	CASRDREVGNEQFF	TGTGCCAGCAGGGACAGGGAAGTAGGCAATGAGCAGTTCTTC
TRBV6-1	.	TRBJ1-4	.	CASSGVMVRFWEKLFF	TGTGCCAGCAGTGGAGTGATGGTCAGGTTTTGGGAAAAACTGTTTTTT
TRBV30	.	TRBJ2-5	.	CAWSRGLQETQYF	TGTGCCTGGAGTAGAGGCCTCCAAGAGACCCAGTACTTC
TRBV7-6	medium-sized	TRBJ2-7	.	CASSQASGTATYEQYF	TGTGCCAGCAGCCAAGCTTCCGGGACTGCGACCTACGAGCAGTACTTC
TRBV28	many	TRBJ2-3	TRBD1	CASSSRTLRPGQGSDTQYF	TGTGCCAGCAGTTCCCGGACCCTCCGACCGGGACAGGGGTCAGATACGCAGTATTTT
TRBV5-1	many	TRBJ2-3	.	CASSNGGPADTQYF	TGCGCCAGCAGCAATGGAGGGCCCGCAGATACGCAGTATTTT
TRBV12-3/TRBV12-4	few	TRBJ2-7	.	CASSLDPQVVLHSYEQYF	TGTGCCAGCAGTTTAGACCCCCAGGTTGTCCTCCACTCCTACGAGCAGTACTTC
TRBV30	many	TRBJ1-1	.	CAWRWAVNTEAFF	TGTGCCTGGAGATGGGCGGTGAACACTGAAGCTTTCTTT
TRBV6-1	many	TRBJ1-4	TRBD1	CASSRQGGEKLFF	TGTGCCAGCAGCCGACAGGGTGGTGAAAAACTGTTTTTT
TRBV9	many	TRBJ1-1	.	CASSPDGRMNTEAFF	TGTGCCAGCAGCCCCGATGGGAGGATGAACACTGAAGCTTTCTTT
TRBV19	many	TRBJ2-3	TRBD2	CASSMPTSGSATQYF	TGTGCCAGTAGTATGCCAACTAGCGGGAGCGCTACGCAGTATTTT
TRBV3-1	many	TRBJ2-1	.	CASSQSVNEQFF	TGTGCCAGCAGCCAAAGTGTCAATGAGCAGTTCTTC
TRBV14	few	TRBJ1-2	.	CASSTGQGTWGYTF	TGCGCCAGCAGCACCGGTCAGGGGACTTGGGGCTACACATTC
TRBV20-1	many	TRBJ2-5	TRBD2	CSALAGNQETQYF	TGCAGTGCTCTAGCGGGAAACCAAGAGACCCAGTACTTC
TRBV18	many	TRBJ2-2	.	CASSRDTGELFF	TGTGCCAGCTCACGGGATACCGGGGAGCTGTTTTTT
TRBV11-3	medium-sized	TRBJ2-1	.	CASSLVPDEQFF	TGTGCCAGCAGCTTAGTTCCCGATGAGCAGTTCTTC
TRBV2	many	TRBJ2-1	.	CASSENRHNEQFF	TGTGCCAGCAGTGAAAACCGGCACAATGAGCAGTTCTTC
TRBV20-1	many	TRBJ2-7	TRBD2	CSATPASGSYEQYF	TGCAGTGCTACCCCGGCTAGCGGGAGTTACGAGCAGTACTTC
TRBV10-3	few	TRBJ1-4	.	CAISPGPQGEKLFF	TGTGCCATCAGCCCGGGACCTCAGGGTGAAAAACTGTTTTTT
TRBV14	.	TRBJ2-1	.	CASSPLADEQFF	TGTGCCAGCAGCCCCCTAGCTGATGAGCAGTTCTTC
TRBV6-1	.	TRBJ2-2	.	CASSESGWQGSAGELFF	TGTGCCAGCAGTGAAAGCGGTTGGCAGGGAAGCGCCGGGGAGCTGTTTTTT
TRBV20-1	medium-sized	TRBJ1-6	.	CSARDPAFDSPLHF	TGCAGTGCTAGAGATCCTGCATTTGATTCACCCCTCCACTTT
TRBV5-1	many	TRBJ2-5	TRBD1	CASSPRGRETQYF	TGCGCCAGCAGCCCCAGGGGGCGTGAGACCCAGTACTTC
TRBV28	few	TRBJ1-2	TRBD1	CASSPNPDRVEAGTF	TGTGCCAGCAGTCCAAATCCAGACAGGGTGGAAGCGGGTACCTTC
TRBV9	.	TRBJ1-2	.	CASSVDGGVYYGYTF	TGTGCCAGCAGCGTAGATGGAGGGGTGTACTATGGCTACACCTTC
TRBV10-1	medium-sized	TRBJ1-4	.	CASREKLFF	TGCGCCAGCAGGGAAAAACTGTTTTTT
TRBV20-1	many	TRBJ2-2	.	CSARDLSGELFF	TGCAGTGCTAGAGATCTGTCTGGGGAGCTGTTTTTT
TRBV7-2	many	TRBJ1-4	TRBD1	CASSRPDRETNEKLFF	TGTGCCAGCAGTCGACCGGACAGGGAAACTAATGAAAAACTGTTTTTT
TRBV20-1	many	TRBJ2-1	.	CSASRATRYNEQFF	TGCAGTGCTAGTAGGGCAACTAGATACAATGAGCAGTTCTTC
TRBV28	.	TRBJ2-6	.	CASRPRVQGVANVLTF	TGTGCCAGCAGGCCTAGGGTGCAAGGTGTGGCCAACGTCCTGACTTTC
TRBV2	.	TRBJ2-5	TRBD2	CASSEALAGVPQETQYF	TGTGCCAGCAGTGAAGCACTAGCGGGAGTTCCCCAAGAGACCCAGTACTTC